A single sample gave rise to the 10 T cell receptor beta chains below, sequenced in a study of graft-versus-host responses after intestinal transplantation (dated by TCRdb to the early 2020s). The library was built by means of the immunoSEQ multiplex PCR assay. What TCRdb holds here is the immuneACCESS table cut down to in-frame rearrangements. Part of the clones is not present; checked against another copy, under half of the missing clones reflect an unresolved V gene, and the others are unexplained. The sample table contains around 9,500 clones; only one count was recorded for more than 75% of them. The ten largest make up about 10% of the sample. Sequenced here: PBMCs, sampled 240 to 250 days after intestinal transplant. These receptor sequences come from a human patient who received an intestinal transplant, so some T cells may come from the graft donor.

The V and J genes are TRBV14 and TRBJ1-2, with D uncertain. Trimming removed 0 bases from V and 2 bases from J, with 4 bases in between. The CDR3 sequence is 13 residues long. Per the germline V gene, CDR1 is SGHDN and CDR2 is FVKESK. CDR3: CASSQDPNYGYTF. The CDR3 DNA reads TGTGCCAGCAGCCAAGACCCCAACTATGGCTACACCTTC.

The CDR3 here is CASTAGQGNYEQYF. For the CDR3, the DNA is TGTGCCAGCACAGCGGGACAGGGAAATTACGAGCAGTACTTC. The chain couples TRBV9 to TRBJ2-7; 9 bases fit TRBD1. J lost 4 bases, V lost 6 bases, and 8 bases had no gene match. Germline CDR1 and CDR2: SGDLS and YYNGEE. This CDR3 region has 14 residues.

CDR3 sequence: CAISSASGTNEQFF. The DNA of the CDR3 is TGTGCCATCAGTTCGGCTAGCGGGACGAATGAGCAGTTCTTC. The V call is TRBV10-3, the J call TRBJ2-1; 9 bases are shared with TRBD2. CDR3 size: 14 residues. Germline loops: CDR1 ENHRY, CDR2 SYGVKD. V shed 5 bases and J 7 bases; nucleotides not matched to a gene: 6.

The chain links TRBV9 to TRBJ2-3, with 8 bases that match TRBD2. J was trimmed by 1 base and V by 3 bases; bases with no gene match: 4. The CDR3 runs 15 residues. In germline, CDR1 is SGDLS, CDR2 YYNGEE. CDR3 sequence (DNA): TGTGCCAGCAGCGGAAGCGGGAGAGGCACAGATACGCAGTATTTT. Encoded protein: CASSGSGRGTDTQYF.

The J gene is TRBJ1-2, the V gene TRBV19; 9 bases map to TRBD1. CDR3 length: 16 residues. Germline V CDR1 and CDR2: LNHDA, SQIVND (reference sequence). V lost 5 bases to trimming and J lost 4 bases; unmatched junction nucleotides: 11. CDR3 region: CASSYGTGRAGYGYTF. In DNA, the CDR3 is TGTGCCAGTAGTTACGGGACAGGGCGCGCAGGCTATGGCTACACCTTC.

The CDR3 here is CASTRDSLNTGELFF. The CDR3 DNA sequence: TGTGCCAGCACCCGGGACAGCTTGAACACCGGGGAGCTGTTTTTT. The V gene is TRBV28, the J gene TRBJ2-2; 7 bases agree with TRBD1. Unmatched junction bases numbered 6, after V lost 7 bases and J lost 1 base. Germline loops: CDR1 MDHEN, CDR2 SYDVKM. This CDR3 is 15 amino acids long.

The chain's CDR3 is CASTTGANTGELFF. The CDR3 coding sequence is TGTGCCAGCACTACAGGGGCGAACACCGGGGAGCTGTTTTTT. V and J are TRBV2 and TRBJ2-2; 7 bases fit TRBD1. The CDR3 extends over 14 amino acids. V shed 7 bases, J shed 0 bases, and the junction held 2 bases outside the gene matches. Germline V gene sequence: CDR1 SNHLY, CDR2 FYNNEI. The full variable domain, with the rest looked up from reference TRBV2 and TRBJ2-2, is EPEVTQTPSHQVTQMGQEVILRCVPISNHLYFYWYRQILGQKVEFLVSFYNNEISEKSEIFDDQFSVERPDGSNFTLKIRSTKLEDSAMYFCASTTGANTGELFFGEGSRLTVL.

The genes are TRBV6-1 and TRBJ2-7; 9 positions match TRBD1. The ends lost 5 bases at V and 1 base at J; junction bases unmatched: 6. The germline gives CDR1 MNHNS, CDR2 SASEGT. There are 15 residues in the CDR3. The CDR3 reads CASSTDRGLSYEQYF. The CDR3 DNA reads TGTGCCAGCAGTACGGACAGGGGTTTGTCCTACGAGCAGTACTTC.

This clone showed up just a few times. The chain joins TRBV6-1 to TRBJ2-7, with D maybe TRBD2 (6 bases). Germline CDR1 reads MNHNS; CDR2 reads SASEGT. Trimming removed 2 bases from V and 4 bases from J, with 15 bases in between. The CDR3 is 15 amino acids. The DNA of the CDR3 is TGTGCCAGCAGTGAATCCTGGGAGGATCATTACGAGCAGTACTTC. The encoded protein is CASSESWEDHYEQYF.

This chain uses TRBV5-1 with TRBJ2-5, with D possibly being TRBD2 (6 bases). The CDR3 sequence is 12 residues long. V lost 2 bases and J 4 bases, leaving 6 bases between the germline ends. Germline CDR1 is SGHRS and CDR2 is YFSETQ. This CDR3 is CASSLAGETQYF. The CDR3 DNA is TGCGCCAGCAGCTTAGCGGGAGAGACCCAGTACTTC.